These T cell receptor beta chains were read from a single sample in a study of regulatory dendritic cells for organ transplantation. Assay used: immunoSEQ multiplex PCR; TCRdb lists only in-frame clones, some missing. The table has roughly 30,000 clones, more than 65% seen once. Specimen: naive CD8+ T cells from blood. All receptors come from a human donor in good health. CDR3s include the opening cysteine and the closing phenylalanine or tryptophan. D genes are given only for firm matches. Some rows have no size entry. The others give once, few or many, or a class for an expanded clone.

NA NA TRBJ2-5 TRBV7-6 CASSSLGMYQETQYF TGTGCCAGCAGCTCCCTGGGCATGTACCAAGAGACCCAGTACTTC
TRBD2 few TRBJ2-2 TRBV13 CASLTSVGELFF TGTGCCAGCTTAACTAGCGTCGGGGAGCTGTTTTTT
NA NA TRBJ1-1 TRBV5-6 CASSLAGSGEAFF TGTGCCAGCAGCTTGGCGGGCAGCGGTGAAGCTTTCTTT
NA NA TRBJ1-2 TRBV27 CASSQFEGVYGYTF TGTGCCAGCAGTCAGTTTGAGGGCGTCTATGGCTACACCTTC
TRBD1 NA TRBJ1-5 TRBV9 CASSPGVQGGQPQHF TGTGCCAGCAGCCCGGGGGTACAGGGGGGGCAGCCCCAGCATTTT
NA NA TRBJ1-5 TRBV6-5 CASSYSGGSGQPQHF TGTGCCAGCAGTTACTCGGGAGGGAGCGGGCAGCCCCAGCATTTT
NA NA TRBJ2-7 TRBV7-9 CASSPRQSYYEQYF TGTGCCAGCAGCCCACGACAGAGTTACTACGAGCAGTACTTC
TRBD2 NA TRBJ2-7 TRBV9 CASSPRLAGPREQYF TGTGCCAGCAGCCCCCGACTAGCGGGGCCGCGCGAGCAGTACTTC
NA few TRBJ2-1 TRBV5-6 CASSSDRSYLNEQFF TGTGCCAGCAGCTCCGACAGGTCCTACCTCAATGAGCAGTTCTTC
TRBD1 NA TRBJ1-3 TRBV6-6 CASTPDRQGNTIYF TGTGCCAGCACCCCGGACAGGCAGGGAAACACCATATATTTT
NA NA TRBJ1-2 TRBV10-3 CATSGRPQYGYTF TGTGCCACCTCGGGGAGGCCCCAATATGGCTACACCTTC
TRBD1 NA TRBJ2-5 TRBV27 CASSLGQGKKTQYF TGTGCCAGCAGTTTGGGACAGGGTAAAAAGACCCAGTACTTC
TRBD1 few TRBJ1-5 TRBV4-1 CASSQEGQGGNQPQHF TGCGCCAGCAGCCAAGAAGGACAGGGCGGCAATCAGCCCCAGCATTTT
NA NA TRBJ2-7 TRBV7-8 CASSLDWGRAEQYF TGTGCCAGCAGCTTAGATTGGGGCAGGGCCGAGCAGTACTTC
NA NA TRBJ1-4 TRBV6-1 CASSEWVTQVGKLFF TGTGCCAGCAGTGAATGGGTGACACAAGTCGGAAAACTGTTTTTT
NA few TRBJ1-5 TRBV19 CASMVGTSGEPQHF TGTGCCAGTATGGTCGGGACCTCAGGGGAGCCCCAGCATTTT
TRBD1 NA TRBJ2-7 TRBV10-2 CASSSGQGYEQYF TGCGCCAGCAGCTCGGGACAGGGATACGAGCAGTACTTC
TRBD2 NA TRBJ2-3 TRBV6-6 CASRRTSGYTDTQYF TGTGCCAGCAGACGGACTAGCGGATACACAGATACGCAGTATTTT